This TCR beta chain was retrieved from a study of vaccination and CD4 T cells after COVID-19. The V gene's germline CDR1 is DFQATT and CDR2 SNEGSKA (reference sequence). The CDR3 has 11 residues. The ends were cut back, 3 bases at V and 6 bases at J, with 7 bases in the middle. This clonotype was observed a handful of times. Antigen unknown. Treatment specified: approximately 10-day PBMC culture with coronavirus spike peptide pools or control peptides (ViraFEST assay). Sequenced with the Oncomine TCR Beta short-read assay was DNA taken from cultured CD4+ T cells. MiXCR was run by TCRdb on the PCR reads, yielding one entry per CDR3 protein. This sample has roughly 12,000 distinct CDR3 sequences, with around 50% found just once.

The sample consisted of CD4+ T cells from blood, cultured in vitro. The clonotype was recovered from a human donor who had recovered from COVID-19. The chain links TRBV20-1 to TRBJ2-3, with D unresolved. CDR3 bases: TGCAGTGCTAGTTTAGAGGATACGCAGTATTTT. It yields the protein CSASLEDTQYF.